This T cell receptor (beta chain) was sequenced for a study of identical twins. Study outcomes and limitations: In drawing conclusions, the study used cross-sectional statistical analysis and did not follow the same donors.

This clonotype was recorded many times. Its matching antigen is unknown. This CDR3 contains 15 residues. Deletions cut 0 bases from V and 6 bases from J, with 11 bases between. CDR1 and CDR2 (germline): MGHRA, YSYEKL. TCRdb called the 5' RACE reads again in MiXCR, with one record for every CDR3 protein. Seen here are approximately 890,000 distinct CDR3 sequences, roughly 12% observed once, and the top ten hold 1.5% to 2%. These sequences were also reported in another study, on yellow fever vaccine responses in identical twins.

The receptor comes from a young woman in good health. The V gene is TRBV4-1, the J gene TRBJ1-4; D unclear. Input material: PBMCs. Written as DNA, the CDR3 is TGCGCCAGCAGCCAAGATATCGTGGGAGATGAAAAACTGTTTTTT. Amino acid sequence: CASSQDIVGDEKLFF.